These 5 T cell receptor beta chains came from one sample sequenced in a study of blood T cell repertoires in COVID-19 (dated by TCRdb to 2020 to 2021). Receptor libraries were prepared by the immunoSEQ multiplex PCR assay. TCRdb stores this immuneACCESS table with in-frame sequences only. Part of the clones is absent; in the studies checked, under half of the shortfall reflects unresolved V genes, and no reason is known for the rest. The sample contains roughly 75,000 clones, roughly 85% of them found a single time. The ten most abundant clones make up roughly 9.1% of the sample. What was sequenced was peripheral blood. The source of these receptors is a middle-aged man with COVID-19, enrolled during active disease.

This chain links TRBV19 with TRBJ2-1; 11 positions agree with TRBD2. This CDR3 is built from 15 residues. Germline V gene sequence: CDR1 LNHDA, CDR2 SQIVND (reference sequence). Trimming took 9 bases from V and 5 from J; bases not matched to a gene: 9. In DNA, the CDR3 is TGTGCCAGCCTCAGGGGGACTAGCGGAGACAATGAGCAGTTCTTC. Protein: CASLRGTSGDNEQFF.

The chain recombines TRBV6-5 with TRBJ1-1; D remains ambiguous. Per germline, CDR1 MNHEY and CDR2 SVGAGI. Deletions cut 5 bases from V and 8 bases from J, with 12 bases between. The CDR3 sequence is 12 residues long. CDR3 nucleotide sequence: TGTGCCAGCAGTAACCCACAAAGAGAAGCTTTCTTT. Protein product: CASSNPQREAFF.

The rearrangement uses TRBV3-1 (or the pseudogene TRBV3-2) and TRBJ2-3; TRBD2 agrees at 8 bases. Per the germline V gene, CDR1 is LGHDT and CDR2 is YNNKEL (reference sequence). With 0 bases clipped from V and 2 bases from J, the junction kept 4 bases outside the gene matches. The CDR3 consists of 16 residues. CDR3 DNA: TGTGCCAGCAGCCAAGAAACAGCGGGGGCCACAGATACGCAGTATTTT. This codes for CASSQETAGATDTQYF.

The chain carries TRBV19 and TRBJ1-1; TRBD1 is a possible D gene (6 bases). The CDR3 runs 14 residues. The V and J ends lost 4 bases and 5 bases respectively, with 14 bases between them. Germline V gene data show CDR1 as LNHDA and CDR2 as SQIVND (reference sequence). The CDR3 DNA reads as TGTGCCAGTAGTACCAGGGGCGGTCGGACTGAAGCTTTCTTT. It specifies CASSTRGGRTEAFF. Using reference TRBV19 and TRBJ1-1 for the parts outside the CDR3, the full variable domain is DGGITQSPKYLFRKEGQNVTLSCEQNLNHDAMYWYRQDPGQGLRLIYYSQIVNDFQKGDIAEGYSVSREKKESFPLTVTSAQKNPTAFYLCASSTRGGRTEAFFGQGTRLTVV.

The gene calls are TRBV6-2 or TRBV6-3 and TRBJ2-2; 15 nucleotides align to TRBD2. Germline lookup yields CDR1 MNHEY and CDR2 SVGEGT. V lost 2 bases, J lost 5 bases, and 15 bases stayed unmatched. The CDR3 loop spans 21 amino acids. As DNA, the CDR3 is TGTGCCAGCAGTTACAACCCCTCGGGACTAGCGGGAGGAGATGGGACCGGGGAGCTGTTTTTT. The encoded protein is CASSYNPSGLAGGDGTGELFF.